The sequence of this T cell receptor beta chain was determined in a study of CD8+CD57+ T cells in acquired aplastic anemia. The template for TCR beta VDJ and CDR3 sequence profiling was genomic DNA. TCRdb used MiXCR to reprocess the reads, holding one entry per CDR3 protein. Counted here are about 160,000 distinct CDR3 sequences, around half occurring once; the ten biggest clones make up more than 30%. On this clonotype itself: A read error is possible here, since a much larger clone lies one base away.

Sequenced patients had shown CD8+CD57+ cell expansion by flow cytometry. This receptor was taken from a human donor with aplastic anemia. Sequenced material: sorted CD4+, CD8+, or CD8+CD57+ T cells (not recorded which) from PBMCs.

CDR3 residues: CASSLLGGMTDAQYF. CDR3 coding DNA: TGTGCCAGCAGCTTGCTAGGCGGGATGACAGATGCGCAGTATTTT. The genes are TRBV5-5 and TRBJ2-3; weak D call: TRBD2 (6 bases). The length of the CDR3 is 15 residues. CDR1 and CDR2 from the germline V gene are SGHKS and YYEKEE (reference sequence). The whole variable domain, remainder taken from reference TRBV5-5 and TRBJ2-3, is DAGVTQSPTHLIKTRGQQVTLRCSPISGHKSVSWYQQVLGQGPQFIFQYYEKEERGRGNFPDRFSARQFPNYSSELNVNALLLGDSALYLCASSLLGGMTDAQYFGPGTRLTVL.